This T cell receptor beta chain derives from a study of T cell changes during pregnancy in multiple sclerosis. The method was immunoSEQ multiplex PCR; TCRdb's version includes in-frame clones alone and lacks a portion of them. The sample consists of roughly 75,000 clones, around 91% of them appearing once. This clone appeared a single time. The TCR comes from a female donor with multiple sclerosis, enrolled in a pregnancy study. Source: peripheral blood, taken before pregnancy.

Here the CDR3 DNA reads TGTGCCAGCAGCTTTACAGGGGGAGACACCGGGGAGCTGTTTTTT. Amino acids: CASSFTGGDTGELFF. This chain uses TRBV7-3 with TRBJ2-2, with 8 positions matching TRBD1. The V and J ends lost 3 bases and 3 bases, in that order; junction bases with no gene match: 3. There are 15 residues in the CDR3. Germline lookup yields CDR1 SGHTA and CDR2 FQGTGA.